Listed below are T cell receptor beta chains from one sample, sequenced in a study of cytomegalovirus exposure and HLA in healthy donors. Profiled with immunoSEQ multiplex PCR; TCRdb holds only in-frame clones, not every one. In the table there are some 150,000 clones, around 66% of which are singletons. The sequencing sample was made of PBMCs. Every receptor here comes from a woman aged 30 to 39 in good health and CMV-seropositive. The CDR3 runs from the conserved cysteine through the conserved F or W. The D gene is left open where the match is weak. Size values are once, few and many counts, or a class for expanded clones, and some rows have none.

V gene: TRBV5-4; D gene: .; clone size: .; J gene: TRBJ2-7; CDR3 DNA: TGTGCCAGCAGCCCCCGGAGGAACGAGCAGTACTTC; CDR3 protein: CASSPRRNEQYF
V gene: TRBV5-1; D gene: .; clone size: .; J gene: TRBJ2-3; CDR3 DNA: TGCGCCAGCAGCTCGTCGGGAGCAGATACGCAGTATTTT; CDR3 protein: CASSSSGADTQYF
V gene: TRBV20-1; D gene: .; clone size: .; J gene: TRBJ1-1; CDR3 DNA: TGCAGTGCTAGTGTAGGGGTTCGAGCTTTCTTT; CDR3 protein: CSASVGVRAFF
V gene: TRBV30; D gene: .; clone size: .; J gene: TRBJ1-2; CDR3 DNA: TGTGCCTGGAGTGAATGGGCAGGCCGTGGCTACACCTTC; CDR3 protein: CAWSEWAGRGYTF
V gene: TRBV27; D gene: TRBD2; clone size: .; J gene: TRBJ2-3; CDR3 DNA: TGTGCCAGCAGTCCCCTGAGCGGGAGTGTTAGCACAGATACGCAGTATTTT; CDR3 protein: CASSPLSGSVSTDTQYF
V gene: TRBV13; D gene: .; clone size: .; J gene: TRBJ1-2; CDR3 DNA: TGTGCCAGCAGCTTGGGCCAGGGTCAAGGCTACACCTTC; CDR3 protein: CASSLGQGQGYTF
V gene: TRBV7-9; D gene: .; clone size: .; J gene: TRBJ2-7; CDR3 DNA: TGTGCCAGCAGCTTAGCGCGTGGTTCTAACTACGAGCAGTACTTC; CDR3 protein: CASSLARGSNYEQYF
V gene: TRBV5-5; D gene: .; clone size: .; J gene: TRBJ1-4; CDR3 DNA: TGTGCCAGCAGCCTCAAGGCGCCGAGAGGAACTAATGAAAAACTGTTTTTT; CDR3 protein: CASSLKAPRGTNEKLFF
V gene: TRBV7-3; D gene: TRBD1; clone size: .; J gene: TRBJ1-5; CDR3 DNA: TGTGCCAGCAGCCTAGGACAGGGCCAGCCCCAGCATTTT; CDR3 protein: CASSLGQGQPQHF
V gene: TRBV5-1; D gene: TRBD2; clone size: .; J gene: TRBJ2-2; CDR3 DNA: TGCGCCAGCAGCTTGGTGACTAGCGGGGGCGGGGAGCTGTTTTTT; CDR3 protein: CASSLVTSGGGELFF
V gene: TRBV5-4; D gene: TRBD1; clone size: few; J gene: TRBJ2-7; CDR3 DNA: TGTGCCAGCAGGCGGGACAGGGGTGGATCCTACGAGCAGTACTTC; CDR3 protein: CASRRDRGGSYEQYF
V gene: TRBV13; D gene: .; clone size: few; J gene: TRBJ2-2; CDR3 DNA: TGTGCCAGCAGCTTTGGGAGCAACACCGGGGAGCTGTTTTTT; CDR3 protein: CASSFGSNTGELFF
V gene: TRBV10-3; D gene: TRBD1; clone size: .; J gene: TRBJ2-1; CDR3 DNA: TGTGCCATCAGTCCAGGGGGATCCTACAATGAGCAGTTCTTC; CDR3 protein: CAISPGGSYNEQFF
V gene: TRBV23-1; D gene: TRBD2; clone size: few; J gene: TRBJ2-5; CDR3 DNA: TGCGCCAGGAGTCCCTTAACTAGCGGGAGGGGAGAGACCCAGTACTTC; CDR3 protein: CARSPLTSGRGETQYF
V gene: TRBV5-8; D gene: .; clone size: .; J gene: TRBJ1-1; CDR3 DNA: TGTGCCAGCAGCTTAGGGGACGGGAGCGCTGAAGCTTTCTTT; CDR3 protein: CASSLGDGSAEAFF
V gene: TRBV10-3; D gene: .; clone size: .; J gene: TRBJ2-3; CDR3 DNA: TGTGCCATCGCCTCCGCCTTGCCAGAAACCGGGAACACAGATACGCAGTATTTT; CDR3 protein: CAIASALPETGNTDTQYF
V gene: TRBV5-1; D gene: TRBD2; clone size: .; J gene: TRBJ2-3; CDR3 DNA: TGCGCCAGCAGCTCCTTAGCGGGAGGCACAGATACGCAGTATTTT; CDR3 protein: CASSSLAGGTDTQYF
V gene: TRBV25-1; D gene: TRBD1; clone size: .; J gene: TRBJ1-4; CDR3 DNA: TGTGCCAGCAGTGAATCCGGGACAGGGGGTATTAATGAAAAACTGTTTTTT; CDR3 protein: CASSESGTGGINEKLFF
V gene: TRBV10-3; D gene: .; clone size: .; J gene: TRBJ1-5; CDR3 DNA: TGTGCCATCAGTGGACAGTTCAGTCAGCCCCAGCATTTT; CDR3 protein: CAISGQFSQPQHF